This is a list of T cell receptor beta chains from one sample in a study of beta chain features in type 1 diabetes. Assay used: immunoSEQ multiplex PCR; TCRdb lists only in-frame clones, some missing. The sample lists about 180,000 clones, less than 15% occurring once. Sequenced sample: central memory CD4+ T cells from blood. The receptors were sampled from a woman younger than 35 in good health. The CDR3 runs from the conserved cysteine through the conserved F or W. The D gene is left open where the match is weak. Clone size is shown for a subset of rows, as once, few, many or a class of expanded clone.

>TRBV5-4|TRBJ2-3|NA|few
CASSLQGTGTDTQYF
TGTGCCAGCAGCCTACAGGGCACGGGCACAGATACGCAGTATTTT
>TRBV7-9|TRBJ2-1|TRBD2|NA
CASSPIAGESEDEQFF
TGTGCCAGCAGTCCCATAGCGGGAGAATCCGAGGATGAGCAGTTCTTC
>TRBV7-9|TRBJ2-7|NA|few
CASSSGIYEQYF
TGTGCCAGCAGCTCAGGGATCTACGAGCAGTACTTC
>TRBV4-2|TRBJ2-1|NA|few
CASSSRDRVEPSGRNEQFF
TGTGCCAGCAGCTCCCGGGACAGGGTAGAGCCTAGCGGGAGAAATGAGCAGTTCTTC
>TRBV29-1|TRBJ1-2|NA|few
CSVGIGGAGGYTF
TGCAGCGTTGGTATCGGGGGAGCGGGGGGCTACACCTTC
>TRBV6-1|TRBJ2-7|TRBD2|NA
CASSGLAGGSFEQYF
TGTGCCAGCAGTGGACTAGCGGGAGGTAGTTTCGAGCAGTACTTC
>TRBV9|TRBJ2-1|NA|NA
CASSVGLAGYNEQFF
TGTGCCAGCAGCGTAGGTTTAGCCGGGTACAATGAGCAGTTCTTC
>TRBV7-6|TRBJ2-5|NA|NA
CASSLQETQYF
TGTGCCAGCAGCCTCCAAGAGACCCAGTACTTC
>TRBV7-2|TRBJ2-3|TRBD2|NA
CASSLGGRVLDTQYF
TGTGCCAGCAGCTTAGGCGGGAGAGTTCTCGATACGCAGTATTTT
>TRBV7-9|TRBJ1-1|NA|few
CASSLSGGVITEAFF
TGTGCCAGCAGCTTATCGGGCGGGGTGATCACTGAAGCTTTCTTT
>TRBV28|TRBJ1-2|TRBD1|NA
CASTTQGAGGYTF
TGTGCCAGCACCACGCAGGGGGCGGGGGGCTACACCTTC
>TRBV5-6|TRBJ2-7|NA|NA
CASSLGPDTSYEQYF
TGTGCCAGCAGCTTGGGTCCCGACACCTCCTACGAGCAGTACTTC
>TRBV28|TRBJ2-3|TRBD2|few
CASSLGQLAGADTQYF
TGTGCCAGCAGTTTGGGACAACTAGCGGGAGCAGATACGCAGTATTTT
>TRBV7-2|TRBJ2-7|TRBD2|NA
CASSLGGLAPYEQYF
TGTGCCAGCAGCTTGGGGGGACTAGCGCCCTACGAGCAGTACTTC
>TRBV18|TRBJ2-3|TRBD2|few
CASSPASGITDTQYF
TGTGCCAGCTCACCGGCTAGCGGGATCACAGATACGCAGTATTTT
>TRBV5-1|TRBJ2-3|TRBD2|NA
CATQETSGRADTQYF
TGCGCCACCCAGGAGACTAGCGGGAGGGCAGATACGCAGTATTTT
>TRBV6-6|TRBJ1-1|NA|few
CASSYWGGRTEAFF
TGTGCCAGCAGTTACTGGGGAGGGCGAACTGAAGCTTTCTTT
>TRBV30|TRBJ2-1|NA|NA
CAWSVASREQFF
TGTGCCTGGAGTGTAGCGTCGAGGGAGCAGTTCTTC
>TRBV5-4|TRBJ2-7|TRBD1|NA
CASSLRQGALGEQYF
TGTGCCAGCAGCTTAAGACAGGGGGCTTTGGGGGAGCAGTACTTC
>TRBV29-1|TRBJ1-2|NA|NA
CSVEGGRDYGYTF
TGCAGCGTTGAAGGGGGGCGAGACTATGGCTACACCTTC